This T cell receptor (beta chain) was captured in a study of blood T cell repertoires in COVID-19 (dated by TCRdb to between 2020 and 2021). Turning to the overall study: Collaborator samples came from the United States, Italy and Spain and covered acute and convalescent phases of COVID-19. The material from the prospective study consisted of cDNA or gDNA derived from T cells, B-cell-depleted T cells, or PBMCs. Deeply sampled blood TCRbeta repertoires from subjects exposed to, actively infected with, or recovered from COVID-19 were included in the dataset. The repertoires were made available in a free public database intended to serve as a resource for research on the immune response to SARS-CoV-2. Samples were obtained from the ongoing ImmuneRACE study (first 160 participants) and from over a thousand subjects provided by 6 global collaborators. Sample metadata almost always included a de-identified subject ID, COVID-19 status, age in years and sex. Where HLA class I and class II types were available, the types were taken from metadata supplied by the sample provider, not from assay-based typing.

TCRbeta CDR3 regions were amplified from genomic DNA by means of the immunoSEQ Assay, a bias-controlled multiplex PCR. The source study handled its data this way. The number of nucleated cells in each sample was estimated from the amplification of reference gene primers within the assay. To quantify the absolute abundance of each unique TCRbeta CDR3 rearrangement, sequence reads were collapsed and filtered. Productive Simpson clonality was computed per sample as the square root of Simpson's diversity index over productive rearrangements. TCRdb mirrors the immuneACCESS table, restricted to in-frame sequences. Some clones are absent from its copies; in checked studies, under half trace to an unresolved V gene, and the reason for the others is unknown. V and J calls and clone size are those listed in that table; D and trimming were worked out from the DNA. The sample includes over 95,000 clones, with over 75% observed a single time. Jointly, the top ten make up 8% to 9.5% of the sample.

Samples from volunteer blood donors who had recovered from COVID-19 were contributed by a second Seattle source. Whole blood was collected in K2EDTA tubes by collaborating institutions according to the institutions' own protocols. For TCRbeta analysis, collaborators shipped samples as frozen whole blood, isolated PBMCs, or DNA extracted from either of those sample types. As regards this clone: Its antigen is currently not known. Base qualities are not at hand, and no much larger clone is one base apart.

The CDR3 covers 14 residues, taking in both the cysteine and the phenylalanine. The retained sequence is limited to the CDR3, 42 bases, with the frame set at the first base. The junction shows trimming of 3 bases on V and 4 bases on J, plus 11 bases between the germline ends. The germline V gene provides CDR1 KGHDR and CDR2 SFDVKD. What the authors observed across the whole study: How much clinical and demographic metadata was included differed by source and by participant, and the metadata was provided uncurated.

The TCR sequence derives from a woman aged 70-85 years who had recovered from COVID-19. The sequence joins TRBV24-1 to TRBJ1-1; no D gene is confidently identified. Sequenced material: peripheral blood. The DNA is TGTGCCACCAGTGATGGCGCGGGTGGCACTGAAGCTTTCTTT. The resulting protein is CATSDGAGGTEAFF.